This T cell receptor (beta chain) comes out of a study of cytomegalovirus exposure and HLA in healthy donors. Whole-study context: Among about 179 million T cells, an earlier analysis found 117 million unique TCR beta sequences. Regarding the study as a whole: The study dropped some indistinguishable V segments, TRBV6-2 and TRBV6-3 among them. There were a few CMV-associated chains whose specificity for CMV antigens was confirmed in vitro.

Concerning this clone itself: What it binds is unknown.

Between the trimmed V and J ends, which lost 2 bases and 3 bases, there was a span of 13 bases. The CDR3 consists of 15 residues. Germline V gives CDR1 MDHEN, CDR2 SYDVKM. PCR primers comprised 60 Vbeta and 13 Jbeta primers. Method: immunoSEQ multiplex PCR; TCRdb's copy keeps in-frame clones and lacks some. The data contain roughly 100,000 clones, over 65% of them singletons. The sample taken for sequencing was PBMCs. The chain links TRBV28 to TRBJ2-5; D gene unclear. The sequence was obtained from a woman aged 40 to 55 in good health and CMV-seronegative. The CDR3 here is CASSLNLDTKETQYF. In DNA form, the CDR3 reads TGTGCCAGCAGTTTAAACCTTGACACCAAAGAGACCCAGTACTTC.